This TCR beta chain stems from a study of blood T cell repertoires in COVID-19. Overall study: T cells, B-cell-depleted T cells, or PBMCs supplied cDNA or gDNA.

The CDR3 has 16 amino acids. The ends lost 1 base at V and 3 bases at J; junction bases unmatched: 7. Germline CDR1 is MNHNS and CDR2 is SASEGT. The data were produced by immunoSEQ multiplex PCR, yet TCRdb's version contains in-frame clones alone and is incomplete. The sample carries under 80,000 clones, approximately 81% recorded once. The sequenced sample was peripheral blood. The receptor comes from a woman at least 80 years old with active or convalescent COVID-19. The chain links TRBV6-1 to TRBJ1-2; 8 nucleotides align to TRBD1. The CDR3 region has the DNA TGTGCCAGCAGTGAAGGGGGTGCAGGGGGCCACTATGGCTACACCTTC. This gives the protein CASSEGGAGGHYGYTF.